This T cell receptor (beta chain) appears in the sequencing data of a study of control samples from healthy donors and cancer patients. This CDR3 contains 15 residues. Per germline, CDR1 LGHNA and CDR2 YNFKEQ. V lost 1 base and J lost 6; bases outside the gene matches: 7. Sequencing used immunoSEQ multiplex PCR; TCRdb keeps in-frame clones, though not all of them. Here the sample spans more than 85,000 clones, approximately 90% being singletons. V is TRBV4-2 and J is TRBJ2-3; 7 bases are a match to TRBD2. What was sequenced was blood. The clonotype originates from a human donor in good health. The donor label of this sample is uncertain. In DNA, the CDR3 is TGTGCCAGCAGCCAAGCAATCAATAGCGGGGATACGCAGTATTTT. As protein: CASSQAINSGDTQYF.